This TCR beta chain was captured in a study of response to subunit inactivated influenza vaccine. Study outcomes and limitations: New T cells are recruited in small numbers by each seasonal influenza vaccination, according to the authors' suggestion.

The germline CDR1 and CDR2 sequences are SGHDT and YYEEEE. The CDR3 consists of 15 residues. V lost 4 bases to trimming and J lost 10 bases; unmatched junction nucleotides: 12. A single record per CDR3 protein comes from TCRdb applying MiXCR to the RT-PCR reads. The sample yields around 760,000 distinct CDR3 sequences, about 15% seen once. In its sample, this clonotype was seen a few times. The antigen is undetermined. The specimen comprised PBMCs from blood, sampled 14 to 15 days before vaccination. The TCR originated in a man aged 50 to 60 who received an inactivated influenza vaccine. The chain recombines TRBV5-6 with TRBJ2-3, with 10 bases identical to TRBD2. The CDR3, as DNA: TGTGCCAGCAGCCTGGGAGCTAGCGGGAGTATGGCGCAGTATTTT. This translates into CASSLGASGSMAQYF.